Listed here are 21 T cell receptor delta chains from one sample, sequenced in a study of gamma-delta chains in newborns, infants, children. TCRdb fed the reads to CATT. The sample has 7,500 or so delta-chain clones; around 11% are singletons. The sample was blood. The receptors come from a child who was a newborn, infant or young child, either healthy, febrile or measles-vaccinated (not recorded which).

In its sample, this clone was seen a few times. J is TRDJ1 and V is TRDV2; TRDD3 matches 8 bases. Per the germline V gene, CDR1 is GEAIGNYY and CDR2 is EKD. The CDR3 covers 20 residues. V trimming: 0 bases; J trimming: 0 bases; junction bases outside the gene matches: 17. The CDR3 DNA reads TGTGCCTGTGACACCCTGGACGTACTGGGGGCCACAGGGTACACCGATAAACTCATCTTT. It translates to CACDTLDVLGATGYTDKLIF.

This clone has more than one count but fewer than ten. The CDR3 bases are TGTGCCTGTGACACCCCTACTGGGGGATACTGGGACACCCGACAGATGTTTTTC. The encoded protein is CACDTPTGGYWDTRQMFF. This chain joins TRDV2 and TRDJ3; TRDD3 matches 11 bases. There are 18 residues in the CDR3. With V trimmed by 0 bases and J by 3 bases, 3 bases remained unmatched. The germline V gene has CDR1 GEAIGNYY and CDR2 EKD.

The CDR3 sequence is CACDTVRGGSTGDTDKLIF. The CDR3 coding sequence is TGTGCCTGTGACACCGTGAGGGGGGGGTCGACCGGGGACACCGATAAACTCATCTTT. The V call is TRDV2, the J call TRDJ1; D may be TRDD3 (5 bases). TCRdb lists no J gene, so it was determined here by aligning the DNA to germline. Trimming stripped 0 bases from V and 0 bases from J, with 22 bases between. This CDR3 is built from 19 residues. Germline-derived CDR1 and CDR2 are GEAIGNYY and EKD.

A remark on this clone: Within the sample, other DNA sequences also encode this same CDR3. The chain is built from TRDV2 and TRDJ1, with no clear D. V was clipped by 0 bases and J by 0 bases, with 22 bases between them. CDR1 is GEAIGNYY, CDR2 EKD, per germline. This CDR3 region has 19 residues. Here the CDR3 DNA reads TGTGCCTGTGACACCGTTTGGTCTACTCCCCAAAGGTACACCGATAAACTCATCTTT. This encodes CACDTVWSTPQRYTDKLIF.

This clone ranks as medium-sized. The rearrangement uses TRDV2 and TRDJ3, with 7 bases lining up with TRDD3. This CDR3 is built from 20 residues. Germline V gene sequence: CDR1 GEAIGNYY, CDR2 EKD. With 0 bases clipped from V and 0 bases from J, the junction kept 10 bases outside the gene matches. CDR3 DNA: TGTGCCTGTGACACCGTCGTCAGGGATACCCCCTCCTGGGACACCCGACAGATGTTTTTC. Translated, it gives CACDTVVRDTPSWDTRQMFF.

This clone was counted a few times. A read error is likely here: a far larger clone is one base away. J is TRDJ2 and V is TRDV2; tentatively, D is TRDD3 (5 bases). CDR1 is GEAIGNYY and CDR2 is EKD in the germline V gene. This CDR3 has 18 residues. DNA of the CDR3: TGTGCCAGTGACACGGTGGGGCCACGCGAACATTTGACAGCACAACTCTTCTTT. It is translated as CASDTVGPREHLTAQLFF.

The V call is TRDV1, the J call TRDJ1; TRDD3 matches 13 bases. The CDR3 runs 20 residues. The germline V gene encodes CDR1 TSWWSYY and CDR2 QGS. The J segment lost 11 bases and the V segment lost 4 bases, leaving 25 bases of the junction unmatched. The DNA of the CDR3 is TGTGCTCTTGGGGGGGAGTCCTACGTAAAACTGGGGGATACGCGTCCAGTGCTCATCTTT. Residues: CALGGESYVKLGDTRPVLIF.

A few counts support this clone. The V call is TRDV2, the J call TRDJ3; 9 bases map to TRDD3. The germline V gene encodes CDR1 GEAIGNYY and CDR2 EKD. V shed 3 bases, J shed 0 bases, and the junction held 14 bases outside the gene matches. This CDR3 spans 21 amino acids. The CDR3 is CACDSPEGDTSFSWDTRQMFF. The CDR3, as DNA: TGTGCCTGTGACTCCCCTGAGGGGGATACCTCGTTCTCCTGGGACACCCGACAGATGTTTTTC.

By sample fraction, this clone is medium-sized. Other nucleotide sequences from this sample produce the same CDR3. The V and J genes are TRDV2 and TRDJ1; TRDD3 aligns across 8 bases. The germline V gene has CDR1 GEAIGNYY and CDR2 EKD. The CDR3 runs 17 residues. Germline trimming cut 0 bases from V and 1 base from J; bases unmatched to any gene: 9. The CDR3 DNA reads TGTGCCTGTGACACCGTGGCTCGGGATACGGTCACCGATAAACTCATCTTT. Its protein is CACDTVARDTVTDKLIF.

This clone was picked up a small number of times. An end of the junction does not agree with germline; a read error may underlie this. The sample contains more than one DNA sequence encoding this CDR3. The chain carries TRDV1 and TRDJ2; 9 nucleotides match TRDD3. The V gene's germline CDR1 is TSWWSYY and CDR2 QGS. This CDR3 spans 16 amino acids. The CDR3 sequence: CALGSWGISMAAQLFF. CDR3 nucleotide sequence: TGTGCCCTTGGTTCCTGGGGGATCTCGATGGCAGCACAACTCTTCTTT.

This clone was counted between two and nine times. The protein TCRdb lists differs from the translation of the DNA at residue 10; the protein given here is translated from the DNA itself. The chain links TRDV2 to TRDJ1; 11 bases fit TRDD3. This CDR3 has 16 amino acids. V lost 3 bases to trimming and J lost 1 base; unmatched junction nucleotides: 6. Germline values: CDR1 GEAIGNYY, CDR2 EKD. This chain's CDR3 is CACDPVGGYVTDKLIF. As DNA, the CDR3 is TGTGCCTGTGACCCCGTTGGGGGATACGTCACCGATAAACTCATCTTT.

This clone appeared a few times. This chain connects TRDV2 to TRDJ3; 13 bases agree with TRDD3. V gave up 0 bases and J gave up 2 bases; unmatched junction bases: 12. The germline V gene has CDR1 GEAIGNYY and CDR2 EKD. The CDR3 runs to 22 residues. The CDR3 loop is CACDTGGLGDTNGTWDTRQMFF. The CDR3 nucleotides read TGTGCCTGTGACACCGGAGGACTGGGGGATACGAACGGGACCTGGGACACCCGACAGATGTTTTTC.

Note on this clone: Given a much more abundant clone one base away, this may be a read error. Other DNA variants within this sample encode the same CDR3. The chain joins TRDV2 to TRDJ1; a weak D match, TRDD3 (5 bases). V dropped 2 bases and J dropped 4 bases, with 16 bases sitting between them. The CDR3 sequence is 15 residues long. The germline CDR1 and CDR2 sequences are GEAIGNYY and EKD. As DNA, the CDR3 is TGTGCCTGTGACAAAGTGGGGTACGCCGGCGATAAACTCATCTTT. This encodes CACDKVGYAGDKLIF.

Only a few counts were recorded for this clone. The rearrangement joins TRDV2 to TRDJ3; D is possibly TRDD3 (6 bases). The CDR3 loop spans 18 amino acids. Germline loops: CDR1 GEAIGNYY, CDR2 EKD. Trimming left V 0 bases short and J 0 bases short, with 11 bases between. CDR3 coding DNA: TGTGCCTGTGACACCGGGGATCCGAGCTCCTGGGACACCCGACAGATGTTTTTC. This translates into CACDTGDPSSWDTRQMFF.

This clone appeared a few times. TCRdb's protein, taken from a much larger clone, differs from this DNA's translation at residue 10, likely owing to a read error; the protein displayed comes from the DNA. This chain joins TRDV2 and TRDJ1; 9 bases are a match to TRDD3. This CDR3 is built from 16 residues. CDR1 is GEAIGNYY and CDR2 is EKD in the germline V gene. The V and J ends lost 3 bases and 1 base, in that order; junction bases with no gene match: 8. CDR3 protein: CACDSLTGGRTDKLIF. The CDR3 coding sequence is TGTGCCTGTGACTCGCTAACTGGGGGACGCACCGATAAACTCATCTTT.

This clone has only a few counts. With a much larger clone just one base away, this may be a read error. J is TRDJ1 and V is TRDV2; 8 bases are shared with TRDD3. Germline V gives CDR1 GEAIGNYY, CDR2 EKD. The CDR3 loop spans 19 amino acids. The CDR3 spells CARDTLAKAGGHHTDKLIF. The CDR3 DNA reads TGTGCCCGTGACACTCTCGCTAAGGCTGGGGGACACCACACCGATAAACTCATCTTT.

This clone was seen more than once but under ten times. A single base separates this from a much larger clone, so it may be a read error. This chain links TRDV2 with TRDJ1; 9 bases match TRDD3. Germline assignment: CDR1 GEAIGNYY and CDR2 EKD. This CDR3 is 17 amino acids long. CDR3 DNA: TGTGCCTGTGACACCCTGGGGATACGAGCGAATTCCGATAAACTCACCTTT. It is translated as CACDTLGIRANSDKLTF.

The chain has TRDV2 and TRDJ1; 8 positions agree with TRDD3. Germline V lookup: CDR1 GEAIGNYY, CDR2 EKD. This CDR3 contains 17 residues. Trimming cost V 3 bases and J 0 bases; bases outside gene matches: 11. The CDR3 here is CACDSLLGATDTDKLIF. For the CDR3, the DNA is TGTGCCTGTGACTCCCTACTGGGGGCTACCGACACCGATAAACTCATCTTT.

There are a few counts of this clone. J is TRDJ1 and V is TRDV2; 11 positions agree with TRDD3. This CDR3 contains 16 residues. V shed 3 bases, J shed 3 bases, and the junction held 8 bases outside the gene matches. Germline V gives CDR1 GEAIGNYY, CDR2 EKD. CDR3 sequence: CACDLLGDIRSDKLIF. CDR3 bases: TGTGCCTGTGACCTACTGGGGGATATTCGGTCCGATAAACTCATCTTT.

With respect to this clone: A much more abundant neighbour one base away suggests this may be a read error. It is unclear where the CDR3 begins or ends on the DNA, so no DNA is shown, and the CDR3 is as TCRdb lists it. The genes are TRAV29/DV5 and TRDJ3; the D call TRDD3 from the table was never checked on the DNA. Germline V gene data show CDR1 as NSMFDY and CDR2 as ISSIKDK. Termini included, the CDR3 measures 23 amino acids. CDR3 in amino acids: CSVLLCSKYWGINSSWGTRQMFF.

This chain links TRAV29/DV5 with TRDJ1, with 13 bases matching TRDD3. As TCRdb names no J gene, one was assigned here on the basis of a DNA match to germline. Germline V gives CDR1 NSMFDY, CDR2 ISSIKDK. Germline trimming cut 4 bases from V and 3 bases from J; bases unmatched to any gene: 12. The CDR3 extends over 17 amino acids. The chain's CDR3 is CAAAPYWGIRVSDKLIF. Written as DNA, the CDR3 is TGTGCAGCAGCTCCGTACTGGGGGATACGCGTATCCGATAAACTCATCTTT.